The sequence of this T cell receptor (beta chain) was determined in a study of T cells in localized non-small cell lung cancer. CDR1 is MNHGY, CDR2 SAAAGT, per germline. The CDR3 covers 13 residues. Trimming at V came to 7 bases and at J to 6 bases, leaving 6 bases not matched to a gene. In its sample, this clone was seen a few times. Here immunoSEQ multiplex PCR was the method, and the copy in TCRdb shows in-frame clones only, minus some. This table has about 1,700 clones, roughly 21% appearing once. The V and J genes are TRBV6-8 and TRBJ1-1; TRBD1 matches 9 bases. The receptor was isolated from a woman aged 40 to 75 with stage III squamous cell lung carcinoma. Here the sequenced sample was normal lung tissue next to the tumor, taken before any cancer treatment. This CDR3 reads CASNPGQGPEAFF. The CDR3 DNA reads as TGTGCCAGCAACCCGGGACAGGGCCCTGAAGCTTTCTTT.